The 18 T cell receptor beta chains listed next were all sequenced from one sample in a study of identical twins. TCRdb passed the 5' RACE reads through MiXCR, listing each CDR3 protein once. In the table there are about 240,000 distinct CDR3 sequences, under 12% of which are singletons. Sequenced sample: memory T cells sorted from blood. These TCRs come from a man in his fifties in good health.

This clonotype has only a few counts. J is TRBJ2-7 and V is TRBV6-5; D not certain. Germline CDR1 reads MNHEY; CDR2 reads SVGAGI. The V end lost 6 bases, the J end lost 1 base, and 7 bases lay between the germline ends. There are 12 residues in the CDR3. The DNA of the CDR3 is TGTGCCAGCAGGACCGCTTCCTACGAGCAGTACTTC. This gives the protein CASRTASYEQYF.

V usage is TRBV20-1 and J usage is TRBJ2-7; 8 nucleotides match TRBD2. The V gene end was trimmed by 6 bases and the J gene end by 1 base; junction bases not matched to a gene: 5. The CDR3 loop spans 13 amino acids. The germline gives CDR1 DFQATT, CDR2 SNEGSKA (reference sequence). The CDR3 spells CSAQSGGSYEQYF. In DNA form, the CDR3 reads TGCAGTGCCCAGTCGGGAGGGTCCTACGAGCAGTACTTC.

This clonotype showed up just a few times. CDR3 amino acids: CSASRQGKETQYF. The DNA of the CDR3 is TGCAGTGCTAGTAGACAGGGAAAAGAGACCCAGTACTTC. The chain joins TRBV20-1 to TRBJ2-5, with 7 bases lining up with TRBD1. The germline V gene encodes CDR1 DFQATT and CDR2 SNEGSKA (reference sequence). This CDR3 spans 13 amino acids. J was trimmed by 3 bases and V by 3 bases; bases with no gene match: 4.

There are a few counts of this clonotype. The chain links TRBV4-1 to TRBJ1-5; D is uncertain. CDR1 and CDR2 from the germline V gene are MGHRA and YSYEKL. Trimming took 4 bases from V and 0 from J, leaving 16 bases between them. This CDR3 spans 17 amino acids. The chain's CDR3 is CASSRIALVGSNQPQHF. The CDR3 region has the DNA TGCGCCAGCAGCCGGATCGCCCTGGTGGGTAGCAATCAGCCCCAGCATTTT.

The table lists this clonotype with a few counts. This chain uses TRBV7-2 with TRBJ2-2; the match to TRBD2 covers 10 bases. The CDR3 runs to 15 residues. CDR1 is SGHTA and CDR2 is FQGNSA in the germline V gene. V dropped 0 bases and J dropped 6; count of bases not matched to a gene: 1. For the CDR3, the DNA is TGTGCCAGCAGCTTAGCTAGCGGGGGGCCCGGGGAGCTGTTTTTT. Translation: CASSLASGGPGELFF.

The chain employs TRBV6-1 and TRBJ1-1; a weak D match, TRBD1 (6 bases). CDR1 is MNHNS, CDR2 SASEGT, per germline. V was shortened by 6 bases and J by 3 bases, with 20 bases between the two germline ends. CDR3 length: 16 residues. The CDR3 bases are TGTGCCAGCAGCCGAACGATGGACAGAATTTACACTGAAGCTTTCTTT. Residues: CASSRTMDRIYTEAFF.

The chain couples TRBV12-3 or TRBV12-4 to TRBJ2-1, with 11 bases lining up with TRBD1. The CDR3 sequence is 15 residues long. The junction had 5 bases not matched to a gene; V was cut back by 6 bases and J by 4 bases. Written as DNA, the CDR3 is TGTGCCAGCAGACCAGGGACAGGGGGTTACAATGAGCAGTTCTTC. Residues: CASRPGTGGYNEQFF.

This clonotype appeared many times. V and J are TRBV7-2 and TRBJ2-7; 8 nucleotides agree with TRBD2. Germline V gene data show CDR1 as SGHTA and CDR2 as FQGNSA. The CDR3 is 16 residues long. V lost 2 bases and J lost 1; bases outside the gene matches: 7. This CDR3 is CASSLRGGFGSYEQYF. DNA of the CDR3: TGTGCCAGCAGCTTACGGGGGGGTTTTGGGTCCTACGAGCAGTACTTC.

This clonotype occurred a few times. This rearrangement joins TRBV20-1 to TRBJ1-1, with D hard to call. CDR1 and CDR2 (germline): DFQATT, SNEGSKA (reference sequence). Trimming cost V 0 bases and J 0 bases, with 8 bases left between them. The CDR3 covers 14 residues. The CDR3, as DNA: TGCAGTGCTAGAGATCTGAGGATGAACACTGAAGCTTTCTTT. This sequence encodes CSARDLRMNTEAFF.

The chain combines TRBV24-1 with TRBJ2-6; no clear D gene. Trimming removed 4 bases at V and 2 bases at J, with 14 bases between. Germline CDR1 reads KGHDR; CDR2 reads SFDVKD. The length of the CDR3 is 17 residues. The CDR3 here is CATSDPMSRTGANVLTF. CDR3 nucleotide sequence: TGTGCCACCAGTGACCCGATGAGCCGCACTGGGGCCAACGTCCTGACTTTC.

This clonotype was counted only a few times. The rearrangement joins TRBV21-1 to TRBJ2-7; the D call TRBD1 from the table was never checked on the DNA. TRBV21-1 is a documented pseudogene. CDR3 length equals 18 residues. The CDR3: CEAGSARWGRPRIYEQYF. The CDR3 DNA sequence: TGTGAGGCGGGGTCCGCCCGCTGGGGGCGACCCCGGATCTACGAGCAGTACTTC.

This clonotype came up many times. The chain couples TRBV12-3 or TRBV12-4 to TRBJ2-1; a possible D gene is TRBD1 (5 bases). The CDR3 runs to 15 residues. V was trimmed by 1 base and J by 9 bases, leaving 16 bases between them. The CDR3 DNA reads as TGTGCCAGCAGTTTAGGTATAGGGGCCCCTGGTGAGCAGTTCTTC. Its protein product is CASSLGIGAPGEQFF.

This chain uses TRBV28 with TRBJ2-7, with a possible D match to TRBD2 (6 bases). Trimming shortened V by 9 bases and J by 3 bases, and 12 bases separated the two germline ends. The CDR3 extends over 12 amino acids. CDR1 is MDHEN and CDR2 is SYDVKM in the germline V gene. CDR3 in DNA: TGTGCCAGTGGGGGGTTCGGCTACGAGCAGTACTTC. Translated, it gives CASGGFGYEQYF.

Many counts were recorded for this clonotype. The chain links TRBV6-5 to TRBJ1-2, with 7 bases aligning to TRBD1. Trimming at V came to 0 bases and at J to 0 bases, leaving 7 bases not matched to a gene. Germline CDR1 is MNHEY and CDR2 is SVGAGI. This CDR3 spans 17 amino acids. The CDR3 is CASSYSGATGSNYGYTF. The CDR3 DNA is TGTGCCAGCAGTTACTCGGGGGCGACAGGGTCTAACTATGGCTACACCTTC.

This rearrangement joins TRBV20-1 to TRBJ1-1; D unclear. Deletions cut 0 bases from V and 7 bases from J, with 6 bases between. Germline lookup yields CDR1 DFQATT and CDR2 SNEGSKA (reference sequence). The CDR3 is made up of 11 amino acids. DNA of the CDR3: TGCAGTGCTAGAGATAGTCGTGAAGCTTTCTTT. Translation: CSARDSREAFF.

This clonotype turned up a few times. This chain joins TRBV4-1 and TRBJ1-2, with 9 bases lining up with TRBD1. With 1 base clipped from V and 7 bases from J, the junction kept 10 bases outside the gene matches. The CDR3 has 16 residues. Germline V CDR1 and CDR2: MGHRA, YSYEKL. The CDR3 loop is CASSQGARGTGSGYTF. The DNA of the CDR3 is TGCGCCAGCAGCCAAGGGGCAAGGGGGACAGGGTCTGGCTACACCTTC.

In this sample, this clonotype turned up many times. In nucleotides, the CDR3 is TGCGCCAGCAGCCAAGAGCAGACCCGGGAGCAGTACTTC. The encoded protein is CASSQEQTREQYF. The rearrangement links TRBV4-3 to TRBJ2-7, with D unclear. With 0 bases removed from V and 7 bases from J, the gap between germline ends came to 10 bases. Germline assignment: CDR1 LGHNA and CDR2 YSLEER. The CDR3 consists of 13 residues.

The chain recombines TRBV20-1 with TRBJ1-5; D is undetermined. The germline V gene encodes CDR1 DFQATT and CDR2 SNEGSKA (reference sequence). The CDR3 extends over 12 amino acids. Trimming removed 5 bases from V and 1 base from J, with 6 bases in between. This chain's CDR3 is CSAAKSNQPQHF. CDR3 DNA sequence: TGCAGTGCTGCGAAAAGCAATCAGCCCCAGCATTTT.